The 15 T cell receptor beta chains below come from one sample, sequenced in a study of cytomegalovirus exposure and HLA in healthy donors. PCR used 60 Vbeta primers and 13 Jbeta primers. Libraries were prepared by immunoSEQ multiplex PCR; TCRdb keeps only in-frame clonotypes and omits some of them. The data show around 150,000 clones, 80% seen once. Sequencing used PBMCs. The origin of the receptors is a man in his thirties or forties in good health and CMV-seronegative.

The sample holds a few counts of this clone. This rearrangement joins TRBV11-2 to TRBJ2-6; D perhaps matches TRBD1 (6 bases). CDR1 and CDR2 (germline): SGHAT, FQNNGV. V lost 5 bases and J lost 1, with 9 bases in between. The CDR3 is made up of 15 amino acids. CDR3: CASSRTGSGANVLTF. The CDR3 DNA reads as TGTGCCAGCAGCCGAACAGGGTCTGGGGCCAACGTCCTGACTTTC.

The chain recombines TRBV19 with TRBJ1-5; possible D gene TRBD1, 6 bases. V lost 7 bases and J lost 7, with 17 bases in between. The CDR3 is 14 residues long. Germline lookup yields CDR1 LNHDA and CDR2 SQIVND (reference sequence). The CDR3 sequence: CASTITGMGQPQHF. The DNA of the CDR3 is TGTGCCAGTACCATTACAGGGATGGGGCAGCCCCAGCATTTT. The full variable domain, completed using reference TRBV19 and TRBJ1-5, is DGGITQSPKYLFRKEGQNVTLSCEQNLNHDAMYWYRQDPGQGLRLIYYSQIVNDFQKGDIAEGYSVSREKKESFPLTVTSAQKNPTAFYLCASTITGMGQPQHFGDGTRLSIL.

CDR3 in amino acids: CASSYDRNYGYTF. The CDR3, as DNA: TGTGCCAGCAGTTACGACAGAAACTATGGCTACACCTTC. The V call is TRBV6-5, the J call TRBJ1-2, with D possibly matching TRBD1 (5 bases). The CDR3 spans 13 residues. Trimming removed 2 bases from V and 2 bases from J, with 6 bases in between. Germline assignment: CDR1 MNHEY and CDR2 SVGAGI.

The J gene is TRBJ1-2, the V gene TRBV19, with D tentatively TRBD1 (5 bases). V lost 7 bases, J lost 4 bases, and 16 bases lay in between. The CDR3 sequence is 14 residues long. Germline V gene lookup returns CDR1 LNHDA and CDR2 SQIVND (reference sequence). The CDR3 is CASTPGSGSYGYTF. The CDR3 DNA follows: TGTGCCAGTACCCCAGGATCAGGGTCCTATGGCTACACCTTC. The full variable domain, with the rest looked up from reference TRBV19 and TRBJ1-2, is DGGITQSPKYLFRKEGQNVTLSCEQNLNHDAMYWYRQDPGQGLRLIYYSQIVNDFQKGDIAEGYSVSREKKESFPLTVTSAQKNPTAFYLCASTPGSGSYGYTFGSGTRLTVV.

The chain combines TRBV7-2 with TRBJ2-2, with TRBD1 as a possible D gene (5 bases). This CDR3 comprises 16 residues. Per germline, CDR1 SGHTA and CDR2 FQGNSA. With 1 base removed from V and 0 bases from J, the gap between germline ends came to 9 bases. The CDR3 loop reads CASSLGWGTNTGELFF. The DNA for the CDR3 is TGTGCCAGCAGCTTAGGTTGGGGCACGAACACCGGGGAGCTGTTTTTT.

The chain carries TRBV5-1 and TRBJ2-2; D possibly corresponds to TRBD1 (5 bases). The CDR3 runs 15 residues. Per germline, CDR1 SGHRS and CDR2 YFSETQ. Trimming cost V 4 bases and J 0 bases, with 10 bases left between them. The CDR3 DNA sequence: TGCGCCAGCAGCGTCAGGGTTACGAACACCGGGGAGCTGTTTTTT. Amino acid sequence: CASSVRVTNTGELFF.

This chain joins TRBV7-2 and TRBJ1-6; the D gene is possibly TRBD1 (5 bases). Germline values: CDR1 SGHTA, CDR2 FQGNSA. V was trimmed by 4 bases and J by 4 bases, leaving 20 bases between them. This CDR3 spans 18 amino acids. CDR3 bases: TGTGCCAGCAGCTCAGACGTAGGGGTCCGTAATTATAATTCACCCCTCCACTTT. Residues: CASSSDVGVRNYNSPLHF.

This clone occurred a few times. The chain combines TRBV27 with TRBJ1-1; D is ambiguous. The length of the CDR3 is 13 residues. Germline assignment: CDR1 MNHEY and CDR2 SMNVEV (reference sequence). V was cut by 11 bases and J by 2 bases, with 15 bases left in between. CDR3 nucleotides: TGTGCCGCGTCCCCTAGGCTTAACACTGAAGCTTTCTTT. This encodes CAASPRLNTEAFF.

This clone was counted once. The genes are TRBV7-2 and TRBJ1-2, with TRBD1 identical over 8 bases. V lost 6 bases, J lost 4 bases, and 13 bases stayed unmatched. From germline, CDR1 is SGHTA and CDR2 FQGNSA. The CDR3 loop spans 16 amino acids. CDR3 nucleotide sequence: TGTGCCAGCAGTTCGAGAGATGACAGGGGAGGCTATGGCTACACCTTC. Translating gives CASSSRDDRGGYGYTF. Full variable domain (rest looked up from reference TRBV7-2 and TRBJ1-2): GAGVSQSPSNKVTEKGKDVELRCDPISGHTALYWYRQSLGQGLEFLIYFQGNSAPDKSGLPSDRFSAERTGGSVSTLTIQRTQQEDSAVYLCASSSRDDRGGYGYTFGSGTRLTVV.

The rearrangement links TRBV7-2 to TRBJ2-1, with D uncertain. CDR1 SGHTA and CDR2 FQGNSA come from the germline V gene. V was clipped by 5 bases and J by 6 bases, with 11 bases between them. The CDR3 sequence is 13 residues long. This CDR3 is CASSPAAANEQFF. For the CDR3, the DNA is TGTGCCAGCAGCCCCGCCGCGGCCAATGAGCAGTTCTTC.

V and J are TRBV18 and TRBJ2-1; 10 bases match TRBD2. There are 18 residues in the CDR3. The V segment lost 3 bases and the J segment 3 bases; nucleotides outside the gene matches: 11. Germline V gene lookup returns CDR1 KGHSH and CDR2 LQKENI. DNA for the CDR3: TGTGCCAGCTCACCCCCCGTGTCTAGCGGGAGACTCTACAATGAGCAGTTCTTC. Translation: CASSPPVSSGRLYNEQFF.

J is TRBJ2-3 and V is TRBV15; 9 nucleotides agree with TRBD1. The J segment lost 5 bases and the V segment lost 0 bases, leaving 9 bases of the junction unmatched. There are 17 residues in the CDR3. The germline V gene encodes CDR1 LNHNV and CDR2 YYDKDF (reference sequence). The CDR3 loop reads CATSRDPPGQGVDTQYF. CDR3 DNA: TGTGCCACCAGCAGAGATCCCCCGGGACAGGGAGTAGATACGCAGTATTTT.

This sequence joins TRBV27 and TRBJ2-1; D ambiguous. Trimming took 6 bases from V and 6 from J, leaving 24 bases between them. Germline V lookup: CDR1 MNHEY, CDR2 SMNVEV (reference sequence). There are 17 residues in the CDR3. The CDR3 nucleotides read TGTGCCAGCAGACAATCCAGGCGAAGGCAAGTATTCAATGAGCAGTTCTTC. It is translated as CASRQSRRRQVFNEQFF.

The chain joins TRBV7-9 to TRBJ1-2, with TRBD1 as a possible D gene (6 bases). CDR1 is SEHNR and CDR2 is FQNEAQ in the germline V gene (reference sequence). The CDR3 has 14 amino acids. Trimming removed 1 base at V and 4 bases at J, with 10 bases between. CDR3 residues: CASSLDRVPYGYTF. For the CDR3, the DNA is TGTGCCAGCAGCTTAGACAGGGTTCCCTATGGCTACACCTTC.

The V and J genes are TRBV5-1 and TRBJ1-5; D unclear. Between the trimmed V and J ends, which lost 0 bases and 5 bases, there was a span of 6 bases. Germline V lookup: CDR1 SGHRS, CDR2 YFSETQ. CDR3 length: 13 amino acids. DNA of the CDR3: TGCGCCAGCAGCTTGGTTGGAGATCAGCCCCAGCATTTT. This encodes CASSLVGDQPQHF. The variable domain in full, completed from reference TRBV5-1 and TRBJ1-5, reads KAGVTQTPRYLIKTRGQQVTLSCSPISGHRSVSWYQQTPGQGLQFLFEYFSETQRNKGNFPGRFSGRQFSNSRSEMNVSTLELGDSALYLCASSLVGDQPQHFGDGTRLSIL.